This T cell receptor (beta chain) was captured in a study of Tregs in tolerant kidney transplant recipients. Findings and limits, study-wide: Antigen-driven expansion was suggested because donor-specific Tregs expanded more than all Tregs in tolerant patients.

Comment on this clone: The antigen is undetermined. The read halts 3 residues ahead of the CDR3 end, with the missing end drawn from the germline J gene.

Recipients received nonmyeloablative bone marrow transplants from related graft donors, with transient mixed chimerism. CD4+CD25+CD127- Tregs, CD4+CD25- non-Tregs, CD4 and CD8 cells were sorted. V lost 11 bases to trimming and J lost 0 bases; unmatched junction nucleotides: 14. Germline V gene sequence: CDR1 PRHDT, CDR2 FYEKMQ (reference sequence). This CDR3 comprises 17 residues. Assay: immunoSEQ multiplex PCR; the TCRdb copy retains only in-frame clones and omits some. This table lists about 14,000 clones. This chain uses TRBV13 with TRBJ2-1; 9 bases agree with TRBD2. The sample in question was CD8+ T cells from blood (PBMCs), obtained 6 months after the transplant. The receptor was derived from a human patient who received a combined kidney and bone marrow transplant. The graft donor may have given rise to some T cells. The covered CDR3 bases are TGTGCCCCCCCCGGCGCGGGGGGGCCAAGCTCCTACAATGAG. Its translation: CAPPGAGGPSSYNE. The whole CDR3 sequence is CAPPGAGGPSSYNEQFF. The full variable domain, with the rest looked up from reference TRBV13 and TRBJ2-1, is AAGVIQSPRHLIKEKRETATLKCYPIPRHDTVYWYQQGPGQDPQFLISFYEKMQSDKGSIPDRFSAQQFSDYHSELNMSSLELGDSALYFCAPPGAGGPSSYNEQFFGPGTRLTVL.